The 8 T cell receptor beta chains presented below share a single source sample, sequenced in a study of human T cells and chemical hapten exposure. MiXCR, run by TCRdb on the RACE reads, gives a single entry per CDR3 protein. The sample holds about 70,000 distinct CDR3 sequences; roughly 9.2% are singletons and the top ten take more than 2.5%. Documented time point: patch test 1, 2 weeks after DPC sensitization. The treatment: therapeutic diphenylcyclopropenone sensitization with weekly scalp DPC. Sequenced material: whole blood, taken in connection with sensitization to the hapten diphenylcyclopropenone (DPC). The receptor set was obtained from a woman in her thirties or forties with alopecia areata. Some clones in this sample may be carry-over from other donors' samples.

This clonotype appeared many times. This chain links TRBV18 with TRBJ1-1; possibly TRBD1 for D (5 bases). This CDR3 is built from 14 residues. CDR1 is KGHSH, CDR2 LQKENI, per germline. With 0 bases removed from V and 4 bases from J, the gap between germline ends came to 9 bases. CDR3 protein: CASSPPEGSTEAFF. The CDR3 DNA is TGTGCCAGCTCACCACCGGAGGGGAGCACTGAAGCTTTCTTT. Full variable domain (rest looked up from reference TRBV18 and TRBJ1-1): NAGVMQNPRHLVRRRGQEARLRCSPMKGHSHVYWYRQLPEEGLKFMVYLQKENIIDESGMPKERFSAEFPKEGPSILRIQQVVRGDSAAYFCASSPPEGSTEAFFGQGTRLTVV.

The table lists this clonotype with many counts. The chain carries TRBV4-3 and TRBJ1-1, with 8 bases matching TRBD1. CDR1 is LGHNA and CDR2 is YSLEER in the germline V gene. The CDR3 spans 18 residues. V lost 1 base and J lost 0; bases outside the gene matches: 10. The CDR3 loop is CASSQGGGRGRMNTEAFF. Written as DNA, the CDR3 is TGCGCCAGCAGCCAAGGGGGGGGCAGGGGGCGGATGAACACTGAAGCTTTCTTT.

This clonotype was detected many times. This chain links TRBV7-2 with TRBJ2-7; TRBD1 is a possible D gene (6 bases). The V gene lost 0 bases and the J gene lost 1 base, with 10 bases spanning the gap. Germline assignment: CDR1 SGHTA and CDR2 FQGNSA. The CDR3 contains 15 residues. The CDR3 DNA reads as TGTGCCAGCAGCTTAGCGCCCGGGACATCCTACGAGCAGTACTTC. This codes for CASSLAPGTSYEQYF.

This clonotype was observed at least ten times. V is TRBV2 and J is TRBJ1-2; D call uncertain. The CDR3 spans 13 residues. Germline CDR1 and CDR2: SNHLY and FYNNEI. V lost 3 bases and J lost 2, with 7 bases in between. The CDR3 DNA reads as TGTGCCAGCAGTGACATAGTAAACTATGGCTACACCTTC. Protein product: CASSDIVNYGYTF.

The chain combines TRBV29-1 with TRBJ1-2, with D possibly matching TRBD1 (6 bases). The CDR3 sequence is 12 residues long. Germline-derived CDR1 and CDR2 are SQVTM and ANQGSEA. V lost 3 bases, J lost 8 bases, and 13 bases lay in between. CDR3 bases: TGCAGCGTTGAGACAGGCAGTTGGGGCTACACCTTC. Translating it yields CSVETGSWGYTF. Full variable domain (rest looked up from reference TRBV29-1 and TRBJ1-2): SAVISQKPSRDICQRGTSLTIQCQVDSQVTMMFWYRQQPGQSLTLIATANQGSEATYESGFVIDKFPISRPNLTFSTLTVSNMSPEDSSIYLCSVETGSWGYTFGSGTRLTVV.

This clonotype appeared a few times. Here the CDR3 reads CASSPDRGWGAEAFF. For the CDR3, the DNA is TGTGCCAGCAGCCCCGACAGGGGGTGGGGGGCTGAAGCTTTCTTT. This sequence joins TRBV7-9 and TRBJ1-1; TRBD1 aligns across 9 bases. V gave up 5 bases and J gave up 6 bases; unmatched junction bases: 10. In germline, CDR1 is SEHNR, CDR2 FQNEAQ (reference sequence). This CDR3 spans 15 amino acids. Full variable domain (remainder filled in from reference TRBV7-9 and TRBJ1-1): DTGVSQNPRHKITKRGQNVTFRCDPISEHNRLYWYRQTLGQGPEFLTYFQNEAQLEKSRLLSDRFSAERPKGSFSTLEIQRTEQGDSAMYLCASSPDRGWGAEAFFGQGTRLTVV.

This clonotype has ten or more counts. The genes are TRBV12-3 or TRBV12-4 and TRBJ1-1, with D uncertain. The CDR3 loop spans 13 amino acids. V dropped 5 bases and J dropped 4 bases, with 11 bases sitting between them. In DNA form, the CDR3 reads TGTGCCAGCAGTCGAGAAGTAGGCACTGAAGCTTTCTTT. As protein: CASSREVGTEAFF.

This clonotype was counted ten times or more. The chain is built from TRBV20-1 and TRBJ1-6; TRBD1 aligns across 10 bases. Trimming at V came to 0 bases and at J to 8 bases, leaving 10 bases not matched to a gene. The CDR3 consists of 17 residues. The V gene's germline CDR1 is DFQATT and CDR2 SNEGSKA (reference sequence). The CDR3, as DNA: TGCAGTGCTAGAGACCCGGTCCGGGACAGGGGAGATTCACCCCTCCACTTT. This encodes CSARDPVRDRGDSPLHF.